This T cell receptor (beta chain) was found in a study of T cell responses to AZD1222 COVID-19 vaccine. Study overall: Second doses were pooled across both intervals (about 4 or about 12 weeks). Overall study results and limits: Among vaccine-associated CD4 TCRs, coverage spanned spike, with dominance at 160-218 and 743-854. White British people made up most donors, females outnumbered males, and clonal diversity was possibly underestimated. Without day 14 samples, only post-peak T cell repertoires were studied.

CDR1 and CDR2 (germline): SGHRS, YFSETQ. Trimming removed 0 bases at V and 2 bases at J, with 14 bases between. The CDR3 has 16 amino acids. Generated by immunoSEQ multiplex PCR, the TCRdb table keeps only in-frame clones and is missing some. The table records about 110,000 clones, 75% to 90% of them present only once. Notes on this clone: The antigen is undetermined.

The TCR comes from an adult in good health. This material consisted of peripheral blood, taken on day 0 of AZD1222 vaccination. The chain combines TRBV5-1 with TRBJ2-5; a weak D match, TRBD1 (6 bases). The CDR3 DNA is TGCGCCAGCAGCTTGGCCGGAGGACAGACACAAGAGACCCAGTACTTC. This sequence encodes CASSLAGGQTQETQYF.